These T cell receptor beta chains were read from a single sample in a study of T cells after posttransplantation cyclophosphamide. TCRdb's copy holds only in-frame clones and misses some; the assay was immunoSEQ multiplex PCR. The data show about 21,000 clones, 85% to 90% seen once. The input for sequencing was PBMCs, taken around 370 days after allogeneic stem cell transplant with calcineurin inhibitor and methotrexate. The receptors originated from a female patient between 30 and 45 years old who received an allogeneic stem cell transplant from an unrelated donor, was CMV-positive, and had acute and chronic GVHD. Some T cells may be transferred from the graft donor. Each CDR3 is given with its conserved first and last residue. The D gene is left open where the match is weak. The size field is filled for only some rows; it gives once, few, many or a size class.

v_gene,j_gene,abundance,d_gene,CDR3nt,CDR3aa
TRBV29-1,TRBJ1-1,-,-,TGCAGCGTTGCCCTAGGGGCCGAAGCTTTCTTT,CSVALGAEAFF
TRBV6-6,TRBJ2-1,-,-,TGTGCCAGCACCCGGGAATGGGTCAATGAGCAGTTCTTC,CASTREWVNEQFF
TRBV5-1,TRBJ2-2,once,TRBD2,TGCGCCAGCAGCTTGGGGACTAGCGGGAGCAGCACCGGGGAGCTGTTTTTT,CASSLGTSGSSTGELFF
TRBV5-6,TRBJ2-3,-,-,TGTGCCAGCAGCCCCCGGTCGGGGGATACGCAGTATTTT,CASSPRSGDTQYF
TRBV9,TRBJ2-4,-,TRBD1,TGTGCCAGCAGCGCCCGACCAGATGTGGGACAGGGTCTGTACTTC,CASSARPDVGQGLYF
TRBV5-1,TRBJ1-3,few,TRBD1,TGCGCCAGCAGCTCAGGACAGGGCACTGGAAACACCATATATTTT,CASSSGQGTGNTIYF
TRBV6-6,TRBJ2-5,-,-,TGTGCCAGCAGGGGCGACAGGACCCAAGAGACCCAGTACTTC,CASRGDRTQETQYF
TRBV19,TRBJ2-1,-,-,TGTGCCAGTAGTCCCGCGGATACCAATGAGCAGTTCTTC,CASSPADTNEQFF
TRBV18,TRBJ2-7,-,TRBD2,TGTGCCAGCTCACGACCGGGACTAGCGGGAGGGCCTGTAAACGAGCAGTACTTC,CASSRPGLAGGPVNEQYF
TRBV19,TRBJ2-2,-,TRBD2,TGTGCCAGTAGTATGTGGTGGTTAGCGGGAGACACCGGGGAGCTGTTTTTT,CASSMWWLAGDTGELFF
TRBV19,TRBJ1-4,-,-,TGTGCCAGTAGCACCGGGACTGACAATGAAAAACTGTTTTTT,CASSTGTDNEKLFF
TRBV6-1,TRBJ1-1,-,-,TGTGCCAGCAGTGTTAATCCCTTTATCGGGACACCCTATGAAGCTTTCTTT,CASSVNPFIGTPYEAFF
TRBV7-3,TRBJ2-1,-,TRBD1,TGTGCCAGCAGTGCTAGGACAGGAGGTTATGAGCAGTTCTTC,CASSARTGGYEQFF
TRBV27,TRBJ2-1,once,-,TGTGCCAGCAGTCCCTGGACTGAACGAAGCAATGAGCAGTTCTTC,CASSPWTERSNEQFF
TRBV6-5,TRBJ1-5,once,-,TGTGCCAGCAGTTACGGGCAGATTAATCAGCCCCAGCATTTT,CASSYGQINQPQHF
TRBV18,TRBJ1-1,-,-,TGTGCCAGCTCACCGCTCGGTTTGAACACTGAAGCTTTCTTT,CASSPLGLNTEAFF
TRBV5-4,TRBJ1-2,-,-,TGTGCCAGCAGCTTGGAAGGGGGAAATAGTGGCTACACCTTC,CASSLEGGNSGYTF
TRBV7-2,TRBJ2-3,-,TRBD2,TGTGCCAGCAGCGTAGCTAGCGGGGGTAGCACAGATACGCAGTATTTT,CASSVASGGSTDTQYF
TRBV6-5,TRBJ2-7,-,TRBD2,TGTGCCAGCAGTTACGATTGGACTAGCGGCCCGGTGCAGTACTTC,CASSYDWTSGPVQYF